The sequence of this T cell receptor (beta chain) was determined in a study of blood T cell repertoires in COVID-19. At the level of the study: There were acute and convalescent COVID-19 samples, and they came from the United States, Italy and Spain. PBMCs, B-cell-depleted T cells, or T cells were the source of the cDNA or gDNA that made up the material.

In the original processing: From reference gene primer amplification, estimates of nucleated cell counts were derived. Using immunoSEQ multiplex PCR, the repertoire was profiled, and TCRdb retains in-frame clones only, with some absent. V and J calls and clone size are those listed in that table; D and trimming were worked out from the DNA. The sample consists of around 280,000 clones, 70% to 90% of them appearing once. The TCR was taken from a woman aged 30 to 39 who had recovered from COVID-19. Specimen: peripheral blood.

This CDR3 is CAISASGGLSYEQYF. The CDR3 bases are TGTGCCATCAGTGCTAGCGGGGGGCTCTCCTACGAGCAGTACTTC. The chain employs TRBV10-3 and TRBJ2-7; TRBD2 matches 11 bases. The CDR3 loop spans 15 amino acids. The germline V gene encodes CDR1 ENHRY and CDR2 SYGVKD. Trimming took 4 bases from V and 0 from J; bases not matched to a gene: 2.